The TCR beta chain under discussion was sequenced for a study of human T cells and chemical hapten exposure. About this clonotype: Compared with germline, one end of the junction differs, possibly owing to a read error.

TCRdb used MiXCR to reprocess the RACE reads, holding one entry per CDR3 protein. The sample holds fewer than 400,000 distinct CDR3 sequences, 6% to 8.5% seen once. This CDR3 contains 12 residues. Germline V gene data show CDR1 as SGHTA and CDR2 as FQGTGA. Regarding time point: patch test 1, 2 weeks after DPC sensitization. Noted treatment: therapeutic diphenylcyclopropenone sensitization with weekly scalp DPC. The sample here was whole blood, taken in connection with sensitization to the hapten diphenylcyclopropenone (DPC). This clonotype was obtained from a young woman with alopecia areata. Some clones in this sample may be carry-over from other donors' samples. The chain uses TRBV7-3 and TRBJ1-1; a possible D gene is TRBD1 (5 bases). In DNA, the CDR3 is TGTGCCAGCAGCTCCGCGTCGGGGGTTCGTATCTTT. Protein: CASSSASGVRIF.